The clone carrying this T cell receptor (beta chain) was recorded many times. Participants were placed into cohorts based on the clinical history they reported. Recovered status applied to Cohort 3 donors who had two consecutive negative PCRs. It also applied to those with clearance or with symptom resolution. The entry originates in a study of blood T cell repertoires in COVID-19. Overall study context: Donors in the United States, Italy and Spain gave samples during acute or convalescent COVID-19.

Germline CDR1 is SGDLS and CDR2 is YYNGEE. There are 13 residues in the CDR3. V lost 4 bases, J lost 7 bases, and 5 bases stayed unmatched. Per the authors' pipeline: Amplified reference gene primers provided the basis for estimating nucleated cell counts. The method was immunoSEQ multiplex PCR; TCRdb's version includes in-frame clones alone and lacks a portion of them. V, J and clone size were drawn from that table, and D and trimming were deduced from the DNA. The sample contains about 190,000 clones, 70% to 85% of which appear only once. The sequenced material came from PBMCs or T cells enriched from blood (not recorded which). This clonotype originated in a woman aged 25 to 39 who had recovered from COVID-19. This chain uses TRBV9 with TRBJ2-7, with TRBD2 matching 10 bases. CDR3 amino acids: CASSPGTSEEQYF. The CDR3 nucleotides are TGTGCCAGCAGCCCCGGGACTAGCGAAGAGCAGTACTTC.